This passage covers 31 T cell receptor beta chains from one sample sequenced in a study of regulatory T cells in long-lasting Graves disease. Time point here: persistent/refractory GD, antithyroid drugs over 5 years with positive TRAb. PBMC-derived RNA was used for the TCR library. TCR beta libraries were built with iRepertoire HTBI primers and Arm-PCR of CDR3 regions. Each CDR3 protein is one row after TCRdb ran MiXCR on the multiplex PCR reads. The sample lists over 650,000 distinct CDR3 sequences, around 30% occurring once. Sequences were derived from peripheral blood mononuclear cells (PBMCs), sampled when the disease was refractory, from a patient treated with antithyroid drugs. All receptors come from a female donor with Graves disease.

This chain connects TRBV15 to TRBJ1-1; D unclear. Between the trimmed V and J ends, which lost 4 bases and 0 bases, there was a span of 6 bases. CDR1 and CDR2 (germline): LNHNV, YYDKDF (reference sequence). The CDR3 covers 13 residues. For the CDR3, the DNA is TGTGCCACCAGCATTCAAATGAACACTGAAGCTTTCTTT. Translating it yields CATSIQMNTEAFF.

This clonotype was observed many times. V gene TRBV28 combines with J gene TRBJ2-7, with 11 bases matching TRBD2. The CDR3 is made up of 14 amino acids. J lost 9 bases, V lost 5 bases, and 9 bases had no gene match. Germline V gene sequence: CDR1 MDHEN, CDR2 SYDVKM. CDR3 nucleotide sequence: TGTGCCAGCAGTCTCCCGGGACTAGCGGACACGCAGTACTTC. The encoded protein is CASSLPGLADTQYF.

In regard to this clonotype: The missing conserved phenylalanine or tryptophan at the end of this CDR3 makes a read error likely. The chain couples TRBV27 to TRBJ1-2; TRBD1 matches 7 bases. The V and J ends lost 2 bases and 8 bases, in that order; junction bases with no gene match: 8. This CDR3 is built from 14 residues. Germline V gene sequence: CDR1 MNHEY, CDR2 SMNVEV (reference sequence). CDR3 loop: CASSLTGAPEGYTC. CDR3 nucleotide sequence: TGTGCCAGCAGTTTAACAGGGGCCCCGGAGGGCTACACCTGC.

The chain links TRBV29-1 to TRBJ1-1; tentatively, D is TRBD1 (5 bases). The CDR3 length is 11 residues. CDR1 is SQVTM, CDR2 ANQGSEA, per germline. The V and J ends lost 8 bases and 1 base respectively, with 8 bases between them. CDR3 in amino acids: CSTRENTEAFF. In DNA, the CDR3 is TGCAGCACCAGGGAGAACACTGAAGCTTTCTTT.

The table lists this clonotype with many counts. CDR3 DNA: TGTGCCAGCAGTATCCGGCCTGAAGAGACCCAGTACTTC. Protein product: CASSIRPEETQYF. The rearrangement uses TRBV11-1 and TRBJ2-5, with no clear D. Germline-derived CDR1 and CDR2 are SGHAT and FQDESV (reference sequence). CDR3 length: 13 residues. Trimming pared 6 bases from V and 3 bases from J, leaving 11 bases between.

Many counts were recorded for this clonotype. The chain employs TRBV6-5 and TRBJ2-7, with D perhaps TRBD2 (5 bases). Germline CDR1 MNHEY, CDR2 SVGAGI. V lost 0 bases and J lost 2, with 11 bases in between. The CDR3 length is 15 residues. In nucleotides, the CDR3 is TGTGCCAGCAGTTACTCGTCCCGGGATCCCTACGAGCAGTACTTC. Translating it yields CASSYSSRDPYEQYF.

The chain is built from TRBV28 and TRBJ1-6; 9 bases match TRBD1. V lost 3 bases to trimming and J lost 10 bases; unmatched junction nucleotides: 13. Germline CDR1 reads MDHEN; CDR2 reads SYDVKM. The CDR3 loop spans 17 amino acids. The CDR3 coding sequence is TGTGCCAGCAGTTTTCTAGGGACAGGGAACGTGGGCTCACCCCTCCACTTT. It yields the protein CASSFLGTGNVGSPLHF.

The chain carries TRBV20-1 and TRBJ1-1; D ambiguous. Germline lookup yields CDR1 DFQATT and CDR2 SNEGSKA (reference sequence). The ends were cut back, 5 bases at V and 1 base at J, with 5 bases in the middle. This CDR3 has 11 amino acids. CDR3 nucleotide sequence: TGCAGTGCTGTCACGAACACTGAAGCTTTCTTT. Residues: CSAVTNTEAFF.

The chain carries TRBV5-1 and TRBJ2-7, with TRBD2 as a possible D gene (5 bases). Between the trimmed V and J ends, which lost 3 bases and 4 bases, there was a span of 11 bases. The germline V gene encodes CDR1 SGHRS and CDR2 YFSETQ. The CDR3 consists of 13 residues. The CDR3 sequence: CASSSRGLYEQYF. DNA of the CDR3: TGCGCCAGCAGCTCCCGAGGGTTATACGAGCAGTACTTC.

This clonotype has only a few counts. The CDR3 DNA follows: TGTGCCATCCAAGAGGGGGACAAGAACACTGAAGCTTTCTTT. Translated: CAIQEGDKNTEAFF. V usage is TRBV19 and J usage is TRBJ1-1; D may be TRBD1 (6 bases). The CDR3 spans 14 residues. The V gene's germline CDR1 is LNHDA and CDR2 SQIVND (reference sequence). V was trimmed by 10 bases and J by 1 base, leaving 16 bases between them.

As regards this clonotype: This CDR3 is missing its conserved last phenylalanine or tryptophan, likely due to a read error. This rearrangement joins TRBV10-3 to TRBJ1-1, with 7 bases aligning to TRBD1. V lost 10 bases, J lost 5 bases, and 10 bases stayed unmatched. The CDR3 runs 13 residues. Germline V CDR1 and CDR2: ENHRY, SYGVKD. The CDR3 reads CASLQGQGTEAFL. CDR3 in DNA: TGTGCCAGCCTACAGGGGCAGGGGACTGAAGCTTTCCTT.

The genes are TRBV5-1 and TRBJ1-4; 7 bases fit TRBD1. Germline V gives CDR1 SGHRS, CDR2 YFSETQ. The CDR3 extends over 14 amino acids. After removal of 4 bases from V and 7 bases from J, the junction contained 7 bases not matched to a gene. The CDR3 DNA sequence: TGCGCCAGCAGCCGACAGGGCTTGGGTGAAAAACTGTTTTTT. Translated, it gives CASSRQGLGEKLFF.

This clonotype was counted ten times or more. The chain links TRBV20-1 to TRBJ1-4, with 8 bases lining up with TRBD1. The V segment lost 5 bases and the J segment 4 bases; nucleotides outside the gene matches: 3. Germline loops: CDR1 DFQATT, CDR2 SNEGSKA (reference sequence). The CDR3 sequence is 13 residues long. CDR3 loop: CSARGQDNEKLFF. DNA of the CDR3: TGCAGTGCTCGGGGACAGGATAATGAAAAACTGTTTTTT.

In regard to this clonotype: A read error is possible here, since a much larger clone lies one base away. J is TRBJ1-1 and V is TRBV12-3 or TRBV12-4, with a tentative D call TRBD1 (5 bases). This CDR3 has 13 residues. The CDR3 nucleotides read TGTGCCAGCGGCCGATGGGGGAACACTGGAGCTTTCTTT. This gives the protein CASGRWGNTGAFF.

This sequence joins TRBV20-1 and TRBJ2-7; 9 nucleotides agree with TRBD1. CDR3 length equals 14 residues. V lost 1 base and J lost 7; bases outside the gene matches: 8. Looked up from germline, CDR1 is DFQATT and CDR2 is SNEGSKA (reference sequence). The DNA of the CDR3 is TGCAGTGCTAGAGTCCCCGGGACAGGGCCGGAGCAGTACTTC. Translating it yields CSARVPGTGPEQYF.

This clonotype occurred a few times. V and J are TRBV14 and TRBJ1-1; tentatively, D is TRBD1 (5 bases). Between the trimmed V and J ends, which lost 0 bases and 4 bases, there was a span of 12 bases. CDR1 and CDR2 (germline): SGHDN, FVKESK. The CDR3 covers 15 residues. In DNA form, the CDR3 reads TGTGCCAGCAGCCAAGAACGGCAGGGAACCACTGAAGCTTTCTTT. It is translated as CASSQERQGTTEAFF.

The gene calls are TRBV7-3 and TRBJ2-1; TRBD2 matches 10 bases. After removal of 4 bases from V and 6 bases from J, the junction contained 6 bases not matched to a gene. CDR3 length: 15 residues. The germline CDR1 and CDR2 sequences are SGHTA and FQGTGA. CDR3 protein: CASSSAGGTSNEQFF. CDR3 nucleotide sequence: TGTGCCAGCAGCTCAGCGGGAGGGACCTCCAATGAGCAGTTCTTC.

The chain combines TRBV20-1 with TRBJ2-3, with D perhaps given as TRBD1 or TRBD2 (5 bases each). The CDR3 totals 15 residues. Germline V CDR1 and CDR2: DFQATT, SNEGSKA (reference sequence). V was cut by 3 bases and J by 0 bases, with 13 bases left in between. CDR3 sequence (DNA): TGCAGTGCTAGGCTCGGGGCAACTAGCACAGATACGCAGTATTTT. Amino acids: CSARLGATSTDTQYF.

The chain couples TRBV6-1 to TRBJ1-6; 7 nucleotides align to TRBD1. CDR1 and CDR2 from the germline V gene are MNHNS and SASEGT. This CDR3 has 13 residues. V lost 5 bases and J lost 12; bases outside the gene matches: 7. CDR3 DNA: TGTGCCAGCAGTCCAGGACAGGCCCGACCCCTCCACTTT. Residues: CASSPGQARPLHF.

The chain joins TRBV20-1 to TRBJ2-7; 10 bases are a match to TRBD2. The CDR3 has 13 residues. Trimming cost V 4 bases and J 2 bases; bases outside gene matches: 2. Germline V gene data show CDR1 as DFQATT and CDR2 as SNEGSKA (reference sequence). The CDR3 DNA sequence: TGCAGTGCTACCACTAGCGGGGCCTACGAGCAGTACTTC. Translating it yields CSATTSGAYEQYF.

This clonotype was observed a handful of times. The rearrangement uses TRBV6-1 and TRBJ1-4, with 7 nucleotides matching TRBD1. V shed 8 bases, J shed 0 bases, and the junction held 6 bases outside the gene matches. Germline CDR1 MNHNS, CDR2 SASEGT. CDR3 length equals 15 residues. CDR3 DNA sequence: TGTGCCAGCCGAAGGGACAGTTCAACTAATGAAAAACTGTTTTTT. This sequence encodes CASRRDSSTNEKLFF.

The J gene is TRBJ2-6, the V gene TRBV15; perhaps TRBD1 as D (6 bases). Germline loops: CDR1 LNHNV, CDR2 YYDKDF (reference sequence). Trimming removed 1 base from V and 2 bases from J, with 18 bases in between. The CDR3 is 19 amino acids. CDR3 DNA sequence: TGTGCCACCAGCAGAGGCCCTGGGGGACACTCGGCTGGGGCCAACGTCCTGACTTTC. Translating it yields CATSRGPGGHSAGANVLTF.

Comment on this clonotype: One end of the junction fails to match germline, which may point to a read error. The chain combines TRBV11-1 with TRBJ1-1, with no clear D. This CDR3 has 13 amino acids. CDR1 and CDR2 (germline): SGHAT, FQDESV (reference sequence). The CDR3 reads CASSLWRNLEALF. CDR3 coding DNA: TGTGCCAGCAGCTTATGGCGGAATCTTGAAGCTCTCTTT.

In regard to this clonotype: Relative to the germline gene, one junction end is altered; a read error may explain this. J is TRBJ1-2 and V is TRBV7-3; D is undetermined. Germline CDR1 reads SGHTA; CDR2 reads FQGTGA. This CDR3 has 14 residues. DNA for the CDR3: TGTGCCGGCAGCTTAACGTTTCAGCCCGGGGGCTACACCTTC. This translates into CAGSLTFQPGGYTF.

This clonotype came up a few times. The rearrangement links TRBV6-1 to TRBJ1-1, with D maybe TRBD1 (6 bases). In germline, CDR1 is MNHNS, CDR2 SASEGT. The CDR3 runs to 15 residues. Trimming pared 8 bases from V and 0 bases from J, leaving 16 bases between. The CDR3 loop is CASPSGQAMNTEAFF. For the CDR3, the DNA is TGTGCCAGCCCCTCGGGACAAGCCATGAACACTGAAGCTTTCTTT.

This clonotype was seen only a few times. This chain links TRBV6-1 with TRBJ2-7, with 8 bases lining up with TRBD2. The CDR3 contains 12 residues. Looked up from germline, CDR1 is MNHNS and CDR2 is SASEGT. V was pared by 8 bases and J by 6 bases, with 6 bases of the junction left unmatched. The CDR3 bases are TGTGCCAGCGGACGGGGGGGAGCCGAGCAGTACTTC. Its protein is CASGRGGAEQYF.

The chain employs TRBV7-3 and TRBJ1-5; TRBD1 is a possible D gene (5 bases). Trimming removed 3 bases from V and 9 bases from J, with 15 bases in between. This CDR3 comprises 14 residues. Germline assignment: CDR1 SGHTA and CDR2 FQGTGA. The CDR3 spells CASSLLHSQGPQHF. The CDR3, as DNA: TGTGCCAGCAGCTTGCTACACAGCCAGGGGCCCCAGCATTTT.

The V and J genes are TRBV9 and TRBJ2-7; 12 nucleotides agree with TRBD2. With V trimmed by 4 bases and J by 3 bases, 8 bases remained unmatched. The germline CDR1 and CDR2 sequences are SGDLS and YYNGEE. The CDR3 is 16 residues long. The CDR3 sequence: CASSPRTSGAIYEQYF. The CDR3 region has the DNA TGTGCCAGCAGCCCAAGGACTAGCGGGGCGATCTACGAGCAGTACTTC.

This clonotype was counted a few times. The V and J genes are TRBV5-1 and TRBJ1-5; unclear D gene. V lost 2 bases, J lost 1 base, and 7 bases lay in between. CDR3 length equals 14 residues. Looked up from germline, CDR1 is SGHRS and CDR2 is YFSETQ. CDR3 region: CASSFDASNQPQHF. The CDR3 DNA reads TGCGCCAGCAGCTTCGACGCAAGCAATCAGCCCCAGCATTTT.

The gene calls are TRBV7-9 and TRBJ1-4, with a weak D call TRBD1 (5 bases). V gave up 5 bases and J gave up 5 bases, with 12 bases separating them. Germline V gene data show CDR1 as SEHNR and CDR2 as FQNEAQ (reference sequence). CDR3 length: 14 residues. The CDR3 sequence is CASSGTPGNEKLFF. The CDR3 nucleotides are TGTGCCAGCAGCGGGACCCCGGGGAATGAAAAACTGTTTTTT.

A few counts support this clonotype. V gene TRBV10-3 combines with J gene TRBJ1-2, with 8 nucleotides matching TRBD1. CDR1 and CDR2 from the germline V gene are ENHRY and SYGVKD. After removal of 6 bases from V and 8 bases from J, the junction contained 14 bases not matched to a gene. The CDR3 length is 15 residues. The CDR3 loop is CAISGQGAVLQGYTF. The CDR3 coding sequence is TGTGCCATCAGCGGACAGGGTGCGGTGTTACAAGGCTACACCTTC.